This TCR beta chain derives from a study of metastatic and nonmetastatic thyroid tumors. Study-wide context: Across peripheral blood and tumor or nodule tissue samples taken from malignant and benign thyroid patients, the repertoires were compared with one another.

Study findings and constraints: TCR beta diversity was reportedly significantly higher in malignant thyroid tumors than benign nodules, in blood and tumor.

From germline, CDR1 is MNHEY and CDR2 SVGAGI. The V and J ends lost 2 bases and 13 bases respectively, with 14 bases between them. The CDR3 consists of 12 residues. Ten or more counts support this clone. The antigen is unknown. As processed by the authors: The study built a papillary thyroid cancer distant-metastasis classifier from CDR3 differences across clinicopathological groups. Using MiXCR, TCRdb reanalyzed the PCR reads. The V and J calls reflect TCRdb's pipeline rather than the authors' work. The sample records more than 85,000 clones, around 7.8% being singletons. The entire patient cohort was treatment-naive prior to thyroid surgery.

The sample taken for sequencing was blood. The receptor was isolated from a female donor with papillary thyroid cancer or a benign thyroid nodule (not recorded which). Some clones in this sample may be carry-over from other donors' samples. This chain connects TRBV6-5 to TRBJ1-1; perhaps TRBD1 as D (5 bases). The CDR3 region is CASSYGRDPDFF. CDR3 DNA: TGTGCCAGCAGTTACGGGCGGGACCCAGATTTCTTT.